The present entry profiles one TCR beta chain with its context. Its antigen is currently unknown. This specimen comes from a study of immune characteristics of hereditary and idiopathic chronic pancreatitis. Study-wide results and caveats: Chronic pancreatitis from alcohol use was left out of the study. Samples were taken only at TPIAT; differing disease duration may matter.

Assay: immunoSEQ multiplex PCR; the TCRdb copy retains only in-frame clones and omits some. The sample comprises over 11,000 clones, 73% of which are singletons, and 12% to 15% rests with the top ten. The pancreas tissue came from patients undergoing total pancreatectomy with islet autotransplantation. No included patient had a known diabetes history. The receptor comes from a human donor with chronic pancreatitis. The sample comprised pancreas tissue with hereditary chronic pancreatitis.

The CDR3 loop reads CASRDRLYGYTF. The CDR3 DNA is TGTGCCAGCAGGGACAGACTATATGGCTACACCTTC. The chain uses TRBV2 and TRBJ1-2, with D maybe TRBD1 (6 bases). The CDR3 consists of 12 residues. Germline CDR1 is SNHLY and CDR2 is FYNNEI. Deletions cut 6 bases from V and 5 bases from J, with 10 bases between.